Presented here are 25 T cell receptor beta chains from one specimen sequenced in a study of neurological immune-mediated disorders. TCRdb redid the calling of the 5' RACE reads with MiXCR, one entry per CDR3 protein. The sample includes about 51,000 distinct CDR3 sequences, 16% of them seen just once. Sequencing used PBMCs. The receptors originated from a man aged 60 to 69 in good health.

The chain uses TRBV12-3 or TRBV12-4 and TRBJ2-7; 7 nucleotides match TRBD1. V shed 6 bases and J 3 bases; nucleotides not matched to a gene: 5. CDR3 length equals 13 residues. The CDR3 sequence: CASSPGTDYEQYF. The DNA of the CDR3 is TGTGCCAGCAGCCCTGGGACAGACTACGAGCAGTACTTC.

This clonotype was seen ten or more times. The rearrangement joins TRBV20-1 to TRBJ2-7; tentative D call: TRBD1 (6 bases). Germline V gene sequence: CDR1 DFQATT, CDR2 SNEGSKA (reference sequence). There are 15 residues in the CDR3. Trimming stripped 1 base from V and 7 bases from J, with 20 bases between. CDR3 sequence (DNA): TGCAGTGCTAGAGTCCATACAACAGGGTTGGGTGAGCAGTACTTC. Its translation: CSARVHTTGLGEQYF.

This clonotype was observed many times. The chain is built from TRBV5-1 and TRBJ1-1; D possibly corresponds to TRBD1 (5 bases). V was shortened by 5 bases and J by 1 base, with 21 bases between the two germline ends. Germline V lookup: CDR1 SGHRS, CDR2 YFSETQ. The CDR3 is 17 amino acids. This chain's CDR3 is CASSLVAGGTANTEAFF. DNA for the CDR3: TGCGCCAGCAGTCTGGTGGCAGGCGGGACCGCGAACACTGAAGCTTTCTTT. Filled out from reference TRBV5-1 and TRBJ1-1, the complete variable domain reads KAGVTQTPRYLIKTRGQQVTLSCSPISGHRSVSWYQQTPGQGLQFLFEYFSETQRNKGNFPGRFSGRQFSNSRSEMNVSTLELGDSALYLCASSLVAGGTANTEAFFGQGTRLTVV.

This clonotype was observed many times. The rearrangement uses TRBV5-1 and TRBJ1-2, with D unresolved. Trimming took 4 bases from V and 2 from J, leaving 12 bases between them. CDR3 size: 14 residues. The V gene's germline CDR1 is SGHRS and CDR2 YFSETQ. This chain's CDR3 is CASSITTFNYGYTF. DNA for the CDR3: TGCGCCAGCAGCATTACAACGTTCAACTATGGCTACACCTTC. Full variable domain (remainder filled in from reference TRBV5-1 and TRBJ1-2): KAGVTQTPRYLIKTRGQQVTLSCSPISGHRSVSWYQQTPGQGLQFLFEYFSETQRNKGNFPGRFSGRQFSNSRSEMNVSTLELGDSALYLCASSITTFNYGYTFGSGTRLTVV.

In this sample, this clonotype turned up many times. V usage is TRBV20-1 and J usage is TRBJ2-2, with D possibly being TRBD1 or TRBD2 (5 bases each). V lost 1 base, J lost 1 base, and 10 bases lay in between. The CDR3 consists of 15 residues. Germline V gives CDR1 DFQATT, CDR2 SNEGSKA (reference sequence). The CDR3 nucleotides are TGCAGTGCTAGAGTTGGGGCGGGGAACACCGGGGAGCTGTTTTTT. Protein sequence: CSARVGAGNTGELFF.

This clonotype was seen many times. V gene TRBV18 combines with J gene TRBJ1-1; D remains unclear. Trimming removed 3 bases at V and 1 base at J, with 9 bases between. The CDR3 consists of 14 residues. Germline-derived CDR1 and CDR2 are KGHSH and LQKENI. This chain's CDR3 is CASSPLGGNTEAFF. The CDR3 nucleotides read TGTGCCAGCTCACCCCTCGGCGGGAACACTGAAGCTTTCTTT.

This clonotype was recorded at least ten times. V gene TRBV27 combines with J gene TRBJ2-1, with TRBD2 matching 7 bases. The CDR3 length is 13 residues. Germline V lookup: CDR1 MNHEY, CDR2 SMNVEV (reference sequence). Germline trimming cut 4 bases from V and 12 bases from J; bases unmatched to any gene: 9. This CDR3 reads CASSSNPGLMQFF. The CDR3 DNA follows: TGTGCCAGCAGTTCAAATCCGGGACTAATGCAGTTCTTC.

The table lists this clonotype with many counts. V usage is TRBV5-5 and J usage is TRBJ1-5; possibly TRBD1 for D (5 bases). Germline values: CDR1 SGHKS, CDR2 YYEKEE (reference sequence). The CDR3 contains 15 residues. Trimming removed 1 base from V and 0 bases from J, with 8 bases in between. Here the CDR3 DNA reads TGTGCCAGCAGCTTGTCGGGGCATAGCAATCAGCCCCAGCATTTT. Protein product: CASSLSGHSNQPQHF.

This clonotype was found many times. The chain links TRBV20-1 to TRBJ2-3; a weak D match, TRBD1 (5 bases). Trimming cost V 6 bases and J 3 bases, with 10 bases left between them. This CDR3 comprises 12 residues. Germline loops: CDR1 DFQATT, CDR2 SNEGSKA (reference sequence). For the CDR3, the DNA is TGCAGTGCAAATAGACAGACAGATACGCAGTATTTT. This encodes CSANRQTDTQYF.

This clonotype has at least ten counts. The chain uses TRBV20-1 and TRBJ1-1; TRBD1 might be the D (5 bases). V was clipped by 6 bases and J by 5 bases, with 13 bases between them. Per germline, CDR1 DFQATT and CDR2 SNEGSKA (reference sequence). The CDR3 consists of 12 residues. The CDR3 nucleotides are TGCAGTGCCATGATGAGGGGAACTGAAGCTTTCTTT. Amino acids: CSAMMRGTEAFF.

In its sample, this clonotype was seen many times. This sequence joins TRBV4-2 and TRBJ2-7, with TRBD1 as a possible D gene (6 bases). This CDR3 region has 15 residues. Trimming took 0 bases from V and 2 from J, leaving 11 bases between them. Germline-derived CDR1 and CDR2 are LGHNA and YNFKEQ. DNA of the CDR3: TGTGCCAGCAGCCAAGAGACAGGCCGAGCCTACGAGCAGTACTTC. Its translation: CASSQETGRAYEQYF.

This clonotype showed up many times. The V gene is TRBV5-1, the J gene TRBJ2-1, with TRBD2 matching 9 bases. Unmatched junction bases numbered 7, after V lost 3 bases and J lost 3 bases. This CDR3 contains 16 residues. Looked up from germline, CDR1 is SGHRS and CDR2 is YFSETQ. CDR3 residues: CASSSLAGVVYNEQFF. The CDR3 coding sequence is TGCGCCAGCAGCTCCTTAGCGGGAGTGGTCTACAATGAGCAGTTCTTC. Combining the CDR3 with reference TRBV5-1 and TRBJ2-1 gives the whole variable domain KAGVTQTPRYLIKTRGQQVTLSCSPISGHRSVSWYQQTPGQGLQFLFEYFSETQRNKGNFPGRFSGRQFSNSRSEMNVSTLELGDSALYLCASSSLAGVVYNEQFFGPGTRLTVL.

This clonotype was seen at least ten times. The chain carries TRBV15 and TRBJ2-2; D is perhaps TRBD1 (6 bases). V lost 4 bases and J 6 bases, leaving 15 bases between the germline ends. There are 15 residues in the CDR3. Germline V gene sequence: CDR1 LNHNV, CDR2 YYDKDF (reference sequence). The CDR3 coding sequence is TGTGCCACCAGCAAAAACAGGGCCGGCGCCGGGGAGCTGTTTTTT. It translates to CATSKNRAGAGELFF.

Ten or more counts support this clonotype. The V call is TRBV11-2, the J call TRBJ2-3; no definite D call. CDR1 and CDR2 (germline): SGHAT, FQNNGV. This CDR3 region has 11 residues. V dropped 0 bases and J dropped 6 bases, with 1 base sitting between them. The CDR3: CASSLDDTQYF. The DNA for the CDR3 is TGTGCCAGCAGCTTAGACGATACGCAGTATTTT. Full variable domain (missing parts from reference TRBV11-2 and TRBJ2-3): EAGVAQSPRYKIIEKRQSVAFWCNPISGHATLYWYQQILGQGPKLLIQFQNNGVVDDSQLPKDRFSAERLKGVDSTLKIQPAKLEDSAVYLCASSLDDTQYFGPGTRLTVL.

This clonotype was recorded many times. The chain joins TRBV7-2 to TRBJ2-2, with a tentative D call TRBD2 (6 bases). CDR1 is SGHTA and CDR2 is FQGNSA in the germline V gene. Trimming removed 5 bases from V and 1 base from J, with 11 bases in between. The CDR3 is 15 residues long. In DNA, the CDR3 is TGTGCCAGCAGCCTTCTGGGGGGGAACACCGGGGAGCTGTTTTTT. This encodes CASSLLGGNTGELFF.

Many counts were recorded for this clonotype. The V call is TRBV7-6, the J call TRBJ2-1; 8 positions agree with TRBD2. Unmatched junction bases numbered 5, after V lost 1 base and J lost 6 bases. This CDR3 is built from 15 residues. The germline CDR1 and CDR2 sequences are SGHVS and FNYEAQ. The CDR3 region is CASSLGALAVNEQFF. CDR3 sequence (DNA): TGTGCCAGCAGCTTAGGGGCACTAGCGGTCAATGAGCAGTTCTTC.

At least ten counts were recorded for this clonotype. CDR3 bases: TGTGCCAGCAGCACGGACAGGGGGCGCACAGATACGCAGTATTTT. This codes for CASSTDRGRTDTQYF. The gene calls are TRBV7-2 and TRBJ2-3; TRBD1 agrees at 11 bases. Germline lookup yields CDR1 SGHTA and CDR2 FQGNSA. The CDR3 contains 15 residues. V dropped 5 bases and J dropped 1; count of bases not matched to a gene: 2.

This clonotype has at least ten counts. The chain is built from TRBV20-1 and TRBJ1-6, with D possibly TRBD1 on 6 matching bases. The CDR3 sequence is 14 residues long. Deletions cut 3 bases from V and 10 bases from J, with 16 bases between. Germline assignment: CDR1 DFQATT and CDR2 SNEGSKA (reference sequence). CDR3 sequence: CSASPPTGRSPLHF. CDR3 bases: TGCAGTGCTAGTCCTCCCACAGGGCGGTCACCCCTCCACTTT.

This clonotype was counted a single time. The CDR3 protein is CASREPGQGNEQYF. The CDR3 DNA sequence: TGCGCCAGCAGAGAACCGGGACAGGGCAACGAGCAGTACTTC. The chain is built from TRBV5-1 and TRBJ2-7, with 9 nucleotides matching TRBD1. From germline, CDR1 is SGHRS and CDR2 YFSETQ. The junction had 8 bases not matched to a gene; V was cut back by 5 bases and J by 5 bases. The length of the CDR3 is 14 residues.

This clonotype was seen at least ten times. The chain has TRBV10-3 and TRBJ2-1; TRBD2 agrees at 12 bases. This CDR3 spans 18 amino acids. The germline CDR1 and CDR2 sequences are ENHRY and SYGVKD. The ends lost 8 bases at V and 6 bases at J; junction bases unmatched: 17. CDR3 sequence: CAIAGTSGSHSSGNEQFF. The CDR3 DNA reads TGTGCCATCGCCGGGACTAGCGGGTCCCACTCCTCGGGCAATGAGCAGTTCTTC.

This clonotype was detected a few times. The chain uses TRBV3-1 and TRBJ2-1; unclear D gene. Looked up from germline, CDR1 is LGHDT and CDR2 is YNNKEL (reference sequence). Trimming pared 3 bases from V and 0 bases from J, leaving 6 bases between. This CDR3 region has 14 residues. CDR3 residues: CASSQLGSYNEQFF. CDR3 DNA sequence: TGTGCCAGCAGCCAGCTTGGCTCCTACAATGAGCAGTTCTTC.

The chain joins TRBV24-1 to TRBJ2-1, with 12 nucleotides matching TRBD2. J gave up 8 bases and V 3 bases, and 7 bases lay outside the gene matches. The length of the CDR3 is 16 residues. Per germline, CDR1 KGHDR and CDR2 SFDVKD. The CDR3 nucleotides read TGTGCCACCAGTGATCGTGGACTAGCGGGACTTTATGAGCAGTTCTTC. Amino acids: CATSDRGLAGLYEQFF.

This clonotype was detected ten times or more. The chain links TRBV6-6 to TRBJ2-1; 12 nucleotides line up with TRBD2. With V trimmed by 6 bases and J by 9 bases, 9 bases remained unmatched. CDR1 MNHNY and CDR2 SVGAGI come from the germline V gene (reference sequence). This CDR3 is built from 15 residues. DNA of the CDR3: TGTGCCAGCAGGGACATGCTAGCGGGAGGGCTTGAGCAGTTCTTC. Its translation: CASRDMLAGGLEQFF.

This clonotype was counted between two and nine times. The V call is TRBV15, the J call TRBJ2-3, with TRBD2 as a possible D gene (6 bases). The length of the CDR3 is 15 residues. V lost 8 bases to trimming and J lost 0 bases, with 15 bases between them. CDR1 and CDR2 from the germline V gene are LNHNV and YYDKDF (reference sequence). CDR3 sequence: CATRPGTYSTDTQYF. CDR3 bases: TGTGCCACCCGGCCCGGGACTTATAGCACAGATACGCAGTATTTT.

The sample holds many counts of this clonotype. The genes are TRBV7-2 and TRBJ2-5; D tentatively fits TRBD1 or TRBD2 (5 bases each). Per germline, CDR1 SGHTA and CDR2 FQGNSA. This CDR3 region has 16 residues. With 3 bases removed from V and 1 base from J, the gap between germline ends came to 15 bases. DNA of the CDR3: TGTGCCAGCAGCTTGGGGGTCTTTGGTACCCAAGAGACCCAGTACTTC. The encoded protein is CASSLGVFGTQETQYF.